Listed below are T cell receptor beta chains from one sample, sequenced in a study of blood T cell repertoires in COVID-19. Data came from immunoSEQ multiplex PCR; TCRdb stores just in-frame clones and leaves some out. The sample records more than 300,000 clones, about 90% being singletons. Sequencing was done on a sample of peripheral blood. These receptors were collected from a young woman who had recovered from COVID-19. Both conserved end residues are part of each CDR3. The D gene is left open where the match is weak. A row's size may be missing; if present it is once, few, many or a size class.

>-|TRBV19|TRBJ1-1|TRBD1
TGTGCCAGTACCGGGACAGGGGTAACTGAAGCTTTCTTT
CASTGTGVTEAFF
>-|TRBV6-2/TRBV6-3|TRBJ1-5|TRBD1
TGTGCCAGCAGTCCCCAAACAGGGGTCGGCAATCAGCCCCAGCATTTT
CASSPQTGVGNQPQHF
>-|TRBV10-3|TRBJ1-3|-
TGTGCCATCAGGGTACAGGGAAACTCTGGAAACACCATATATTTT
CAIRVQGNSGNTIYF
>-|TRBV5-1|TRBJ1-3|TRBD1
TGCGCCAGCAGCGAAGGGGGCGAAAACACCATATATTTT
CASSEGGENTIYF
>once|TRBV2|TRBJ1-5|-
TGTGCCAGCAGTGAAGCGGGACACGATAGCAATCAGCCCCAGCATTTT
CASSEAGHDSNQPQHF
>-|TRBV7-9|TRBJ2-5|TRBD1
TGTGCCAGCAGATCCACAGGGGGCCTGGAGACCCAGTACTTC
CASRSTGGLETQYF
>-|TRBV10-3|TRBJ2-5|-
TGTGCCATCCGACGGGGAGGCGAGGGGGAGACCCAGTACTTC
CAIRRGGEGETQYF
>-|TRBV5-6|TRBJ1-2|-
TGTGCCAGCAGCGCCCGTAAGGGGGGGACTTCTAACTATGGCTACACCTTC
CASSARKGGTSNYGYTF
>-|TRBV5-1|TRBJ1-1|-
TGCGCCAGCAGCATACAGGGTGGAGCGAACACTGAAGCTTTCTTT
CASSIQGGANTEAFF
>-|TRBV9|TRBJ2-1|TRBD1
TGTGCCAGCAGCATCTCCGGGACAGGGGGAATCAATGAGCAGTTCTTC
CASSISGTGGINEQFF
>-|TRBV12-3/TRBV12-4|TRBJ2-1|TRBD2
TGTGCCAGCAGTTCCGGACTAGCATGGGAGCAGTTCTTC
CASSSGLAWEQFF
>-|TRBV19|TRBJ1-3|TRBD1
TGTGCCAGTATTTCCGGGACAGGAGGTGGAAACACCATATATTTT
CASISGTGGGNTIYF
>-|TRBV11-3|TRBJ2-3|TRBD2
TGTGCCAGCAGCTTGGGACTAGCGGAGTCTAGCACAGATACGCAGTATTTT
CASSLGLAESSTDTQYF
>-|TRBV29-1|TRBJ2-1|TRBD2
TGCAGCGTTGATAAACTAGCGGAGGGCTACAATGAGCAGTTCTTC
CSVDKLAEGYNEQFF
>-|TRBV6-2/TRBV6-3|TRBJ1-1|-
TGTGCCAGCAGTTACGACCCCGGGGGATTGAACACTGAAGCTTTCTTT
CASSYDPGGLNTEAFF
>-|TRBV29-1|TRBJ1-5|TRBD1
TGCAGCGTTGCTGTAGGACAGGACAATCAGCCCCAGCATTTT
CSVAVGQDNQPQHF
>once|TRBV5-1|TRBJ2-3|TRBD1
TGCGCCAGCAGCACCGGACAGGCTAACACAGATACGCAGTATTTT
CASSTGQANTDTQYF
>-|TRBV4-3|TRBJ2-1|TRBD2
TGCGCCAGCAGCCAAGGGGCTGCTAGCGGGAGGGCCGAGCAGTTCTTC
CASSQGAASGRAEQFF
>-|TRBV30|TRBJ2-3|TRBD2
TGTGCCTGGAGTCCACGTTGGCGGGAGACCCCAGATACGCAGTATTTT
CAWSPRWRETPDTQYF
>-|TRBV4-3|TRBJ2-1|-
TGCGCCAGCAGCCAAGCCCCAGGGGGGAGGAACCAGTTCTTC
CASSQAPGGRNQFF
>-|TRBV2|TRBJ1-4|TRBD1
TGTGCCAGCAGTCCGGGACAGGGGGCTTTTGAAAAACTGTTTTTT
CASSPGQGAFEKLFF
>-|TRBV20-1|TRBJ2-1|TRBD2
TGCAGTGCTAGTCGTGTGAGGGAGGGCCGGCACTACAATGAGCAGTTCTTC
CSASRVREGRHYNEQFF
>-|TRBV14|TRBJ1-5|TRBD1
TGTGCCAGCAGCGGGACAGGGGAAAATCAGCCCCAGCATTTT
CASSGTGENQPQHF
>-|TRBV6-2/TRBV6-3|TRBJ2-2|-
TGTGCCAGCAGTCGACTAGAATCGAACACCGGGGAGCTGTTTTTT
CASSRLESNTGELFF
>-|TRBV9|TRBJ2-1|TRBD2
TGTGCCAGCAGCGCCAAATTAGCGGGAGGGAGGGATGAGCAGTTCTTC
CASSAKLAGGRDEQFF
>-|TRBV7-7|TRBJ2-2|TRBD2
TGTGCCAGCAGCTCGCGCGGACTAGCGGGCACCGGGGAGCTGTTTTTT
CASSSRGLAGTGELFF
>-|TRBV4-1|TRBJ1-2|-
TGCGCCAGCAGCCAATACTTTGAATCTTTTGGCTACACCTTC
CASSQYFESFGYTF
>few|TRBV6-2/TRBV6-3|TRBJ2-2|-
TGTGCCAGCAGTTCTCAGGGGACGGCCGGGGAGCTGTTTTTT
CASSSQGTAGELFF
>-|TRBV5-6|TRBJ2-3|TRBD1
TGTGCCAGCAGCGGTACAGGGGTGGATACGCAGTATTTT
CASSGTGVDTQYF